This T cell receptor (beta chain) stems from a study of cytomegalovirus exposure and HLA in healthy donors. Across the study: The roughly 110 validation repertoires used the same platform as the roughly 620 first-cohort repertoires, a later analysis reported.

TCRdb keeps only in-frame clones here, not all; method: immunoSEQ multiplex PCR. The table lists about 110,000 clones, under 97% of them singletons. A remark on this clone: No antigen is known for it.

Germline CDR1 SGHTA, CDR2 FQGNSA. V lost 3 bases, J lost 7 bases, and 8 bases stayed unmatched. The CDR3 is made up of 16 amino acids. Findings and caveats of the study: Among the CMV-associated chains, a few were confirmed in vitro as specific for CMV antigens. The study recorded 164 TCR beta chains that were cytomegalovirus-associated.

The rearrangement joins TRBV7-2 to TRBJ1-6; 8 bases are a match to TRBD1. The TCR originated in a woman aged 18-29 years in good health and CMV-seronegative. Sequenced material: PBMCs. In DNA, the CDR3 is TGTGCCAGCAGCTTTCTACCGGACAGGGAGAATTCACCCCTCCACTTT. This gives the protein CASSFLPDRENSPLHF.